This T cell receptor (beta chain) was found in a study of OX40 agonist ivuxolimab in advanced cancers. At the level of the study: Checkpoint inhibitors had been given previously to under 50% of patients.

This clone appeared a few times. TCRdb's copy holds only in-frame clones and misses some; the assay was immunoSEQ multiplex PCR. The sample contains some 80,000 clones, roughly four fifths of which appear only once. The CDR3 runs 16 residues. Germline V gene lookup returns CDR1 MNHNY and CDR2 SVGAGI (reference sequence). Trimming removed 2 bases from V and 5 bases from J; junction bases left unmatched: 9. The rearrangement joins TRBV6-6 to TRBJ2-5, with 9 bases identical to TRBD2. Sequenced here: CD4+ or CD8+ T cells sorted from blood, sampled in a trial of the OX40 agonist ivuxolimab. The origin of this receptor is an adult with an advanced solid tumor such as melanoma, head and neck, liver or kidney cancer. CDR3 protein: CASSYQSSGVPETQYF. The CDR3 DNA is TGTGCCAGCAGTTACCAGTCTAGCGGGGTCCCCGAGACCCAGTACTTC.